Listed below are T cell receptor beta chains from one sample, sequenced in a study of blood T cell repertoires in COVID-19. Measured with immunoSEQ multiplex PCR; TCRdb has only the in-frame clones, and not every one. This table holds a few hundred thousand clones, around 88% found once. The sequencing input was peripheral blood. These receptors came from a woman aged 30 to 39 with COVID-19, enrolled during active disease. The CDR3 runs from the conserved cysteine through the conserved F or W. D genes are given only for firm matches. Size tells how often a clone was seen (once, few, many) or the class of an expanded clone, and some rows leave it out.

TRBV28	NA	TRBD1	TRBJ2-7	CASTDQGTGIEQYF	TGTGCCAGCACCGATCAGGGGACAGGGATTGAGCAGTACTTC
TRBV19	NA	TRBD1	TRBJ2-2	CASSTGTGGTGELFF	TGTGCCAGTAGTACCGGGACAGGGGGCACCGGGGAGCTGTTTTTT
TRBV19	few	TRBD2	TRBJ2-7	CASSIRAGGDSYEQYF	TGTGCCAGTAGTATACGGGCGGGGGGGGATTCCTACGAGCAGTACTTC
TRBV11-3	NA	NA	TRBJ2-2	CASTEWGGGTGELFF	TGTGCCAGCACTGAATGGGGGGGCGGCACCGGGGAGCTGTTTTTT
TRBV5-6	NA	NA	TRBJ2-5	CASKGLTRETQYF	TGTGCCAGCAAAGGACTGACGCGAGAGACCCAGTACTTC
TRBV27	NA	TRBD2	TRBJ2-7	CASTLRRTSGALTYEQYF	TGTGCCAGCACTTTACGTCGGACTAGCGGGGCACTCACCTACGAGCAGTACTTC
TRBV28	NA	NA	TRBJ1-4	CASSRTREKLFF	TGTGCCAGCAGTCGGACTAGAGAAAAACTGTTTTTT
TRBV7-6	NA	NA	TRBJ1-2	CASSSVGDVVYGYTF	TGTGCCAGCAGCTCTGTGGGCGATGTGGTCTATGGCTACACCTTC
TRBV28	NA	NA	TRBJ1-1	CASSSRSFPRMNTEAFF	TGTGCCAGCAGTTCCCGAAGTTTCCCTAGAATGAACACTGAAGCTTTCTTT
TRBV19	NA	TRBD2	TRBJ2-2	CATARRPSGSTAGELFF	TGTGCCACCGCCCGGCGGCCTAGCGGGAGTACGGCCGGGGAGCTGTTTTTT
TRBV7-2	NA	TRBD1	TRBJ1-5	CASSLSGGANQPQHF	TGTGCCAGCAGCTTGTCAGGGGGCGCAAATCAGCCCCAGCATTTT
TRBV5-4	NA	TRBD1	TRBJ1-1	CASSLDRGSEAFF	TGTGCCAGCAGCTTAGACAGGGGTAGTGAAGCTTTCTTT
TRBV6-5	once	NA	TRBJ1-6	CASSYLARVVSPLHF	TGTGCCAGCAGTTACTTGGCCAGGGTAGTATCACCCCTCCACTTT
TRBV7-2	NA	NA	TRBJ1-1	CASSFIGHRNTEAFF	TGTGCCAGCAGCTTTATCGGACATAGGAACACTGAAGCTTTCTTT
TRBV28	NA	TRBD1	TRBJ2-2	CASSSRQGAGELFF	TGTGCCAGCAGTTCCCGACAGGGGGCCGGGGAGCTGTTTTTT
TRBV12-2	NA	NA	TRBJ2-5	CASRLARTEDTIRETQYF	TGTGCAAGTCGCTTAGCCAGGACAGAGGACACCATTCGAGAGACCCAGTACTTC
TRBV7-9	NA	NA	TRBJ1-6	CASSLGGLNSPLHF	TGTGCCAGCAGCTTAGGGGGACTTAATTCACCCCTCCACTTT
TRBV27	NA	NA	TRBJ1-1	CAIREGENTEAFF	TGTGCCATTAGGGAGGGGGAGAACACTGAAGCTTTCTTT
TRBV6-5	NA	TRBD2	TRBJ2-7	CASSYGTSGVGEQYF	TGTGCCAGCAGTTACGGGACTAGCGGGGTTGGGGAGCAGTACTTC
TRBV19	few	NA	TRBJ1-1	CASSLTVNTEAFF	TGTGCCAGTAGCCTGACAGTGAACACTGAAGCTTTCTTT
TRBV11-3	NA	NA	TRBJ1-3	CASSFSISGNTIYF	TGTGCCAGCAGCTTTAGTATCTCTGGAAACACCATATATTTT
TRBV5-1	NA	NA	TRBJ2-1	CASSLAQGGSYNEQFF	TGCGCCAGCAGCTTGGCCCAGGGGGGCTCCTACAATGAGCAGTTCTTC
TRBV5-1	NA	NA	TRBJ2-4	CASSLGRTIAKNIQYF	TGCGCCAGCAGCTTGGGGAGGACCATAGCCAAAAACATTCAGTACTTC
TRBV6-5	once	TRBD1	TRBJ1-2	CASTGNRGGYGYTF	TGTGCCAGCACCGGGAACAGGGGAGGCTATGGCTACACCTTC
TRBV7-2	NA	NA	TRBJ1-4	CASSERPGTNEKLFF	TGTGCCAGCAGCGAAAGACCGGGAACTAATGAAAAACTGTTTTTT
TRBV11-2	NA	TRBD1	TRBJ2-7	CASSSTGGLNYEQYF	TGTGCCAGCAGCTCGACAGGGGGGCTTAACTACGAGCAGTACTTC
TRBV6-5	once	NA	TRBJ1-1	CASSPLDKNTEAFF	TGTGCCAGCAGTCCCTTAGACAAGAACACTGAAGCTTTCTTT
TRBV4-3	NA	NA	TRBJ1-6	CASSQGLTGSYNSPLHF	TGCGCCAGCAGCCAAGGATTGACAGGCTCCTATAATTCACCCCTCCACTTT
TRBV18	once	NA	TRBJ1-6	CASSPPSDSSRRDSPLHF	TGTGCCAGCTCACCTCCATCCGACAGCTCTCGGAGGGATTCACCCCTCCACTTT
TRBV2	few	NA	TRBJ2-2	CASSLTSLDYGELFF	TGTGCCAGCAGCCTCACTTCCTTGGACTACGGGGAGCTGTTTTTT
TRBV6-5	once	TRBD2	TRBJ2-3	CASSLLAGVSTDTQYF	TGTGCCAGCAGTTTACTAGCGGGGGTTAGCACAGATACGCAGTATTTT
TRBV7-8	once	TRBD1	TRBJ1-6	CASSTQGAGNSPLHF	TGTGCCAGCAGCACACAGGGGGCAGGGAATTCACCCCTCCACTTT
TRBV4-1	NA	NA	TRBJ1-4	CASSHPGVLGEKLFF	TGCGCCAGCAGCCACCCAGGGGTATTAGGAGAAAAACTGTTTTTT
TRBV6-2/TRBV6-3	NA	TRBD2	TRBJ2-2	CASSSGVSGRANTGELFF	TGTGCCAGCAGTTCCGGTGTTAGCGGGAGGGCGAACACCGGGGAGCTGTTTTTT
TRBV7-9	NA	TRBD1	TRBJ2-5	CASRVPGQGETQYF	TGTGCCAGCAGGGTTCCGGGACAGGGAGAGACCCAGTACTTC
TRBV30	once	TRBD2	TRBJ2-1	CAWTESGRLPGGEQFF	TGTGCCTGGACTGAAAGCGGGAGGTTACCCGGGGGTGAGCAGTTCTTC
TRBV18	NA	TRBD1	TRBJ2-7	CASSRGQGITYEQYF	TGTGCCAGCTCACGGGGACAGGGCATTACCTACGAGCAGTACTTC
TRBV5-1	NA	NA	TRBJ1-2	CASSFSASYNYGYTF	TGCGCCAGCAGCTTTTCCGCGTCCTATAACTATGGCTACACCTTC
TRBV11-1	NA	NA	TRBJ2-1	CASSPAGQGRDEQFF	TGTGCCAGCAGCCCGGCTGGGCAGGGGAGGGATGAGCAGTTCTTC
TRBV28	NA	NA	TRBJ1-1	CASSLLADTEAFF	TGTGCCAGCAGTTTATTGGCCGACACTGAAGCTTTCTTT
TRBV28	NA	NA	TRBJ2-1	CASIQTHEGNNEQFF	TGTGCCAGCATCCAGACCCATGAGGGAAACAATGAGCAGTTCTTC
TRBV27	NA	NA	TRBJ1-2	CASSLTREGYGYTF	TGTGCCAGCAGTTTAACCAGGGAGGGGTATGGCTACACCTTC
TRBV2	NA	NA	TRBJ2-7	CASSVGGLSYEQYF	TGTGCCAGCAGTGTAGGAGGACTCTCCTACGAGCAGTACTTC
TRBV12-2	NA	NA	TRBJ2-3	CASRLATETDTQYF	TGTGCAAGTCGCTTAGCAACTGAAACAGATACGCAGTATTTT